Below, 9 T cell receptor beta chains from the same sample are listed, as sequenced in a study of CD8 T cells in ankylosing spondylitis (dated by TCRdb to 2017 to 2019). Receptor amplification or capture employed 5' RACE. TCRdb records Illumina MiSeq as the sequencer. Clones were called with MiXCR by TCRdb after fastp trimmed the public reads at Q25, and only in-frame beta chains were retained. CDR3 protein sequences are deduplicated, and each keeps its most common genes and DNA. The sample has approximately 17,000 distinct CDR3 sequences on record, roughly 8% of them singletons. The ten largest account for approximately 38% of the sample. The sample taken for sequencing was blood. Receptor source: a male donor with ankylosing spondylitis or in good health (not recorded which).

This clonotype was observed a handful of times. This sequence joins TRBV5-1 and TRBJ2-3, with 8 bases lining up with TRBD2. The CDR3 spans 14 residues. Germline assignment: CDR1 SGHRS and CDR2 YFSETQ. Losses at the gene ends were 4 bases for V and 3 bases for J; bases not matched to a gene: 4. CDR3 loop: CASSTGLGTDTQYF. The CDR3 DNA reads TGCGCCAGCAGCACGGGACTAGGAACAGATACGCAGTATTTT.

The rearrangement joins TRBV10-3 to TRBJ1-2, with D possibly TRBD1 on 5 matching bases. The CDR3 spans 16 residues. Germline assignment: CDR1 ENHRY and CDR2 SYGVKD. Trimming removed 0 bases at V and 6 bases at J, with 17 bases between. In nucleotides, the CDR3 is TGTGCCATCAGTGAGTCATCACGGGGGGAGAAGCATGGCTACACCTTC. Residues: CAISESSRGEKHGYTF.

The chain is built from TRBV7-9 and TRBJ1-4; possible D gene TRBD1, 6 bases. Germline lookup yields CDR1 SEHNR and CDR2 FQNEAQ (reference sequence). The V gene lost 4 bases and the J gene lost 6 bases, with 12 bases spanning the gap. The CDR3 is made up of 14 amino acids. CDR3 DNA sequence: TGTGCCAGCAGCTCAGACAGGATGGATGAAAAACTGTTTTTT. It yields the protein CASSSDRMDEKLFF.

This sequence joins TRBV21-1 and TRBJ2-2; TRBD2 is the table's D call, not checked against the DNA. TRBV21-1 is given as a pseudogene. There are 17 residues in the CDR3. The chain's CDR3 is CASSKGRLAVNTGELFF. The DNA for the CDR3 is TGTGCCAGCAGCAAAGGTCGGCTAGCGGTGAACACCGGGGAGCTGTTTTTT.

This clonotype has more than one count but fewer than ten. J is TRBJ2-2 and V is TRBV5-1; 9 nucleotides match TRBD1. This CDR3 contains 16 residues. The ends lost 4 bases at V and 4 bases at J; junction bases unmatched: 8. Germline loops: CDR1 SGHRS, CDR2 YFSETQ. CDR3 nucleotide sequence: TGCGCCAGCAGCGGCGGGACAGGGATGAGCACCGGGGAGCTGTTTTTT. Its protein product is CASSGGTGMSTGELFF.

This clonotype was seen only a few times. In DNA form, the CDR3 reads TGCGCCAGCAGCCGTACAGCGAACACCGGGGAGCTGTTTTTT. It is translated as CASSRTANTGELFF. V is TRBV5-1 and J is TRBJ2-2, with unresolved D. Germline CDR1 SGHRS, CDR2 YFSETQ. With 4 bases removed from V and 0 bases from J, the gap between germline ends came to 7 bases. The CDR3 has 14 residues.

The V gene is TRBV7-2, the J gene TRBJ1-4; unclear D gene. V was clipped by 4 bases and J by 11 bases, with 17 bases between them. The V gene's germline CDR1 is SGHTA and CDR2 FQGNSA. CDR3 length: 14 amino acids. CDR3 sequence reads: CASSSTNNVGKLFF. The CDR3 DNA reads TGTGCCAGCAGCTCCACTAATAACGTGGGTAAACTGTTTTTT.

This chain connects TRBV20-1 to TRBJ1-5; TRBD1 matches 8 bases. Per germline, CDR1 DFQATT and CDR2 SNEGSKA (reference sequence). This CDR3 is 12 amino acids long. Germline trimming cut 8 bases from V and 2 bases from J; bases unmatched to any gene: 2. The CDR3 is CSLGQGNQPQHF. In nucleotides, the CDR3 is TGCAGTCTGGGACAGGGCAATCAGCCCCAGCATTTT.

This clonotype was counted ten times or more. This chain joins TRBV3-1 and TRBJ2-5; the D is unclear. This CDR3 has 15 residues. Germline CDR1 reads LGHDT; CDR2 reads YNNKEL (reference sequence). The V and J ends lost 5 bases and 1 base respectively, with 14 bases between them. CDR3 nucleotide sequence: TGTGCCAGCAGCATCAGCCCGACGATCCAAGAGACCCAGTACTTC. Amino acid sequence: CASSISPTIQETQYF.